Below, 31 T cell receptor beta chains from the same sample are listed, as sequenced in a study of blood T cell repertoires in COVID-19. Clones were sequenced by immunoSEQ multiplex PCR, and TCRdb holds only the in-frame ones, with some missing. Of some 350,000 clones listed, roughly 90% were seen once; the top ten hold almost 3%. Sequenced: PBMCs or T cells enriched from blood (not recorded which). Receptors originate from a woman in her 30s who had recovered from COVID-19.

This chain links TRBV27 with TRBJ1-3; TRBD1 might be the D (5 bases). CDR1 is MNHEY and CDR2 is SMNVEV in the germline V gene (reference sequence). Trimming cost V 4 bases and J 4 bases, with 11 bases left between them. The CDR3 length is 14 residues. The DNA for the CDR3 is TGTGCCAGCAGTTCAACGGGGGTAGGAAACACCATATATTTT. It codes for CASSSTGVGNTIYF.

The chain carries TRBV7-2 and TRBJ1-2; D uncertain. CDR3 length: 15 residues. Germline-derived CDR1 and CDR2 are SGHTA and FQGNSA. V was pared by 5 bases and J by 4 bases, with 17 bases between. This chain's CDR3 is CASSPRRDPSYGYTF. Written as DNA, the CDR3 is TGTGCCAGCAGCCCGAGGCGGGATCCCTCCTATGGCTACACCTTC.

The rearrangement links TRBV28 to TRBJ2-7, with a possible D match to TRBD2 (7 bases). CDR1 and CDR2 from the germline V gene are MDHEN and SYDVKM. The CDR3 is 13 amino acids. V was shortened by 7 bases and J by 3 bases, with 13 bases between the two germline ends. CDR3 residues: CASTRGGSYEQYF. The CDR3 DNA reads as TGTGCCAGCACCAGGGGAGGGAGCTACGAGCAGTACTTC.

This chain connects TRBV14 to TRBJ1-4; the match to TRBD1 covers 9 bases. This CDR3 spans 15 amino acids. Germline trimming cut 2 bases from V and 5 bases from J; bases unmatched to any gene: 3. Germline lookup yields CDR1 SGHDN and CDR2 FVKESK. CDR3 coding DNA: TGTGCCAGCAGCCAACCGGGACAGGGAAATGAAAAACTGTTTTTT. Translation gives CASSQPGQGNEKLFF.

This rearrangement joins TRBV19 to TRBJ1-3; tentatively, D is TRBD1 (5 bases). The length of the CDR3 is 16 residues. V was shortened by 5 bases and J by 1 base, with 15 bases between the two germline ends. Germline V gene lookup returns CDR1 LNHDA and CDR2 SQIVND (reference sequence). The CDR3 sequence: CASSSLTADSGNTIYF. The CDR3 bases are TGTGCCAGTAGTTCCCTGACAGCTGATTCTGGAAACACCATATATTTT.

V is TRBV7-9 and J is TRBJ2-3; TRBD2 matches 13 bases. CDR3 length: 15 amino acids. With V trimmed by 5 bases and J by 4 bases, 3 bases remained unmatched. Germline V gene data show CDR1 as SEHNR and CDR2 as FQNEAQ (reference sequence). CDR3 DNA sequence: TGTGCCAGCAGCGAACTAGCGGGAGGGGCAGATACGCAGTATTTT. Protein: CASSELAGGADTQYF.

The chain is built from TRBV18 and TRBJ1-5; D unresolved. Trimming took off 6 bases at V and 5 bases at J, with 11 bases between the two ends. The germline CDR1 and CDR2 sequences are KGHSH and LQKENI. CDR3 length: 13 amino acids. The CDR3 spells CASSRGLDQPQHF. The CDR3 DNA reads as TGTGCCAGCTCCCGGGGATTGGATCAGCCCCAGCATTTT.

The chain joins TRBV15 to TRBJ2-2; 8 nucleotides match TRBD1. The germline gives CDR1 LNHNV, CDR2 YYDKDF (reference sequence). CDR3 length equals 17 residues. The V segment lost 2 bases and the J segment 1 base; nucleotides outside the gene matches: 6. CDR3 sequence reads: CATSRKAGTGNTGELFF. The CDR3 nucleotides are TGTGCCACCAGCAGAAAAGCCGGGACAGGGAACACCGGGGAGCTGTTTTTT.

In its sample, this clone was seen a few times. The genes are TRBV10-3 and TRBJ2-1, with D perhaps TRBD2 (5 bases). CDR1 is ENHRY, CDR2 SYGVKD, per germline. The CDR3 runs to 17 residues. The germline V and J ends were trimmed by 0 bases and 4 bases, with 16 bases remaining between them. Here the CDR3 DNA reads TGTGCCATCAGTGAGTCGATACAGACGACTAATTACAATGAGCAGTTCTTC. As protein: CAISESIQTTNYNEQFF.

This clone occurred once. The genes are TRBV7-2 and TRBJ2-7, with D possibly matching TRBD2 (6 bases). Between the trimmed V and J ends, which lost 1 base and 7 bases, there was a span of 8 bases. CDR3 length equals 12 residues. Germline values: CDR1 SGHTA, CDR2 FQGNSA. CDR3 region: CASSLGGVEQYF. DNA for the CDR3: TGTGCCAGCAGCTTAGGGGGGGTTGAGCAGTACTTC.

The chain uses TRBV27 and TRBJ1-2, with 8 positions matching TRBD1. The CDR3 length is 16 residues. Per the germline V gene, CDR1 is MNHEY and CDR2 is SMNVEV (reference sequence). The junction had 13 bases not matched to a gene; V was cut back by 4 bases and J by 6 bases. The DNA for the CDR3 is TGTGCCAGCAGTTCCCGGACAGGGCTAGAGGCTCATGGCTACACCTTC. It specifies CASSSRTGLEAHGYTF.

The chain combines TRBV3-1 (or the pseudogene TRBV3-2) with TRBJ1-1, with D perhaps matching TRBD1 (6 bases). Between the trimmed V and J ends, which lost 2 bases and 6 bases, there was a span of 19 bases. The CDR3 totals 16 residues. The germline V gene encodes CDR1 LGHDT and CDR2 YNNKEL (reference sequence). CDR3 bases: TGTGCCAGCAGCCAAAACCTCTTGTCGACAGGCCCTGAAGCTTTCTTT. Translating it yields CASSQNLLSTGPEAFF.

This sequence joins TRBV6-5 and TRBJ1-2; 7 bases match TRBD1. CDR3 length equals 14 residues. Germline-derived CDR1 and CDR2 are MNHEY and SVGAGI. V dropped 10 bases and J dropped 4; count of bases not matched to a gene: 12. In DNA, the CDR3 is TGTGCCACCGAGCAACTGACAGGGAGCTATGGCTACACCTTC. Translated, it gives CATEQLTGSYGYTF.

This sequence joins TRBV10-3 and TRBJ2-7; D is perhaps TRBD1 (5 bases). Germline CDR1 reads ENHRY; CDR2 reads SYGVKD. V lost 5 bases, J lost 6 bases, and 14 bases lay in between. The CDR3 length is 13 residues. The CDR3 DNA is TGTGCCATCAGTTCCGACAGTGAGTCCGAGCAGTACTTC. Amino acids: CAISSDSESEQYF.

This sequence joins TRBV4-1 and TRBJ1-3, with 9 bases identical to TRBD1. From germline, CDR1 is MGHRA and CDR2 YSYEKL. V lost 4 bases to trimming and J lost 0 bases; unmatched junction nucleotides: 4. CDR3 length equals 16 residues. The CDR3 loop reads CASSLGTGNSGNTIYF. In nucleotides, the CDR3 is TGCGCCAGCAGCCTGGGGACAGGGAACTCTGGAAACACCATATATTTT.

J is TRBJ2-5 and V is TRBV3-1 (or the pseudogene TRBV3-2); D is undetermined. This CDR3 is 13 amino acids long. Trimming took off 6 bases at V and 4 bases at J, with 12 bases between the two ends. Germline V gene lookup returns CDR1 LGHDT and CDR2 YNNKEL (reference sequence). CDR3 nucleotide sequence: TGTGCCAGCAGGAGAGAGGCCGTAGAGACCCAGTACTTC. The encoded protein is CASRREAVETQYF.

This sequence joins TRBV6-1 and TRBJ2-3; 10 positions match TRBD2. The CDR3 has 16 residues. CDR1 is MNHNS and CDR2 is SASEGT in the germline V gene. The V and J ends lost 1 base and 2 bases, in that order; junction bases with no gene match: 3. The CDR3 loop reads CASSEGLAGVTDTQYF. The CDR3 nucleotides read TGTGCCAGCAGTGAAGGGCTAGCGGGGGTCACAGATACGCAGTATTTT.

The chain is built from TRBV3-1 (or the pseudogene TRBV3-2) and TRBJ1-1; D is possibly TRBD1 (6 bases). The CDR3 runs to 16 residues. Trimming removed 6 bases at V and 3 bases at J, with 20 bases between. The germline V gene has CDR1 LGHDT and CDR2 YNNKEL (reference sequence). CDR3 protein: CASSFPGRQGHTEAFF. The DNA of the CDR3 is TGTGCCAGCAGTTTTCCGGGGCGGCAGGGGCACACTGAAGCTTTCTTT.

This clone appeared once. The chain joins TRBV19 to TRBJ1-4; D unclear. The V gene lost 2 bases and the J gene lost 0 bases, with 4 bases spanning the gap. The CDR3 spans 14 residues. CDR1 and CDR2 (germline): LNHDA, SQIVND (reference sequence). This CDR3 is CASSISSTNEKLFF. CDR3 DNA: TGTGCCAGTAGTATATCCTCAACTAATGAAAAACTGTTTTTT.

V usage is TRBV18 and J usage is TRBJ2-7; 10 nucleotides align to TRBD1. CDR1 is KGHSH and CDR2 is LQKENI in the germline V gene. V was pared by 3 bases and J by 4 bases, with 3 bases of the junction left unmatched. The CDR3 sequence is 14 residues long. The CDR3 bases are TGTGCCAGCTCACCTGACAGGGGGCTTTACGAGCAGTACTTC. Translating gives CASSPDRGLYEQYF.

The gene calls are TRBV30 and TRBJ1-4; 7 bases are shared with TRBD1. The CDR3 is 14 amino acids. The junction had 5 bases not matched to a gene; V was cut back by 4 bases and J by 3 bases. Germline CDR1 and CDR2: GTSNPN and SVGIG (reference sequence). The CDR3 spells CAWNTGVANEKLFF. The CDR3 coding sequence is TGTGCCTGGAACACAGGGGTGGCTAATGAAAAACTGTTTTTT.

V is TRBV2 and J is TRBJ1-4; perhaps TRBD1 as D (6 bases). With 7 bases removed from V and 0 bases from J, the gap between germline ends came to 9 bases. Germline values: CDR1 SNHLY, CDR2 FYNNEI. This CDR3 is 14 amino acids long. The CDR3 bases are TGTGCCAGCAAGGGGACATCAACTAATGAAAAACTGTTTTTT. Translation: CASKGTSTNEKLFF.

The genes are TRBV13 and TRBJ2-3; 13 nucleotides match TRBD2. V was pared by 3 bases and J by 4 bases, with 13 bases of the junction left unmatched. CDR3 length equals 19 residues. Germline CDR1 reads PRHDT; CDR2 reads FYEKMQ (reference sequence). DNA for the CDR3: TGTGCCAGCAGCTTCCCCGGACTAGCGGGGGCCAGCGCCCCAGATACGCAGTATTTT. It encodes CASSFPGLAGASAPDTQYF. The full variable domain, in which reference TRBV13 and TRBJ2-3 provide the parts outside the CDR3, is AAGVIQSPRHLIKEKRETATLKCYPIPRHDTVYWYQQGPGQDPQFLISFYEKMQSDKGSIPDRFSAQQFSDYHSELNMSSLELGDSALYFCASSFPGLAGASAPDTQYFGPGTRLTVL.

The gene calls are TRBV4-1 and TRBJ2-5; D is undetermined. This CDR3 is 16 amino acids long. V lost 2 bases and J lost 4, with 17 bases in between. Germline loops: CDR1 MGHRA, CDR2 YSYEKL. The CDR3 sequence: CASSQSLLDPGETQYF. CDR3 sequence (DNA): TGCGCCAGCAGCCAATCCCTCCTAGATCCCGGAGAGACCCAGTACTTC.

The rearrangement uses TRBV3-1 (or the pseudogene TRBV3-2) and TRBJ1-2; TRBD1 aligns across 7 bases. Germline trimming cut 1 base from V and 5 bases from J; bases unmatched to any gene: 4. Germline assignment: CDR1 LGHDT and CDR2 YNNKEL (reference sequence). The CDR3 has 14 amino acids. The CDR3 coding sequence is TGTGCCAGCAGCCAAGTTAGGACAGGTTATGGCTACACCTTC. This codes for CASSQVRTGYGYTF.

As concerns this clone: One end of the junction is discordant with germline, which a read error may explain. Other DNA sequences in the sample encode the same CDR3. The J gene is TRBJ2-3, the V gene TRBV2, with TRBD1 as a possible D gene (5 bases). Germline V gene data show CDR1 as SNHLY and CDR2 as FYNNEI. The CDR3 extends over 14 amino acids. The CDR3 region is CASNRQGRADTQYF. The CDR3 bases are TGTGCTAGCAATCGGCAGGGAAGGGCAGATACGCAGTATTTT.

The rearrangement uses TRBV5-4 and TRBJ2-1; D is possibly TRBD2 (6 bases). V gave up 6 bases and J gave up 4 bases, with 11 bases separating them. CDR1 SGHNT and CDR2 YYREEE come from the germline V gene (reference sequence). This CDR3 is built from 13 residues. The DNA for the CDR3 is TGTGCCAGCACCCCAAGCGGGTACAATGAGCAGTTCTTC. Encoded protein: CASTPSGYNEQFF.

This clone was seen a handful of times. DNA of the CDR3: TGTGCCAGTAGTATCAGATCCGGAGACCATTATGGCTACACCTTC. Translated, it gives CASSIRSGDHYGYTF. This chain joins TRBV19 and TRBJ1-2; D uncertain. The CDR3 has 15 amino acids. CDR1 is LNHDA and CDR2 is SQIVND in the germline V gene (reference sequence). Trimming pared 3 bases from V and 5 bases from J, leaving 16 bases between.

The rearrangement joins TRBV28 to TRBJ1-3; 9 bases map to TRBD1. The CDR3 has 19 residues. Germline V gene sequence: CDR1 MDHEN, CDR2 SYDVKM. The V and J ends lost 2 bases and 1 base, in that order; junction bases with no gene match: 12. The CDR3 region is CASSLTGTGPDPSGNTIYF. In nucleotides, the CDR3 is TGTGCCAGCAGTTTAACCGGGACAGGGCCGGACCCGTCTGGAAACACCATATATTTT.

This rearrangement joins TRBV4-1 to TRBJ2-7, with TRBD2 matching over 7 bases. Germline V CDR1 and CDR2: MGHRA, YSYEKL. V dropped 3 bases and J dropped 3; count of bases not matched to a gene: 8. The CDR3 extends over 15 amino acids. The CDR3 loop reads CASSQPASGDYEQYF. CDR3 nucleotides: TGCGCCAGCAGCCAGCCAGCTAGCGGAGACTACGAGCAGTACTTC.

The chain is built from TRBV19 and TRBJ2-1; possible D gene TRBD1, 5 bases. The length of the CDR3 is 15 residues. Per the germline V gene, CDR1 is LNHDA and CDR2 is SQIVND (reference sequence). Trimming took off 6 bases at V and 0 bases at J, with 12 bases between the two ends. The CDR3, as DNA: TGTGCCAGTAGGAAAGGACACCCCTCCTACAATGAGCAGTTCTTC. Translation gives CASRKGHPSYNEQFF.